The 23 T cell receptor beta chains below come from one sample, sequenced in a study of response to subunit inactivated influenza vaccine. TCRdb analysed the RT-PCR reads with MiXCR anew, one entry per CDR3 protein. The repertoire holds under 950,000 distinct CDR3 sequences, 20% to 25% seen once, with 10% in the top ten. The input for sequencing was PBMCs from blood, taken more than 4 days after vaccination. The origin of the receptors is a man aged 50 to 59 who received an inactivated influenza vaccine.

This rearrangement joins TRBV10-2 to TRBJ1-5; D is undetermined. CDR3 length: 14 amino acids. Trimming cost V 2 bases and J 4 bases, with 9 bases left between them. CDR1 is WSHSY and CDR2 is SAAADI in the germline V gene. The CDR3: CASSEGHQNQPQHF. The CDR3 DNA is TGCGCCAGCAGTGAGGGGCACCAGAATCAGCCCCAGCATTTT.

The chain links TRBV28 to TRBJ2-1; the D gene is possibly TRBD2 (5 bases). The V end lost 1 base, the J end lost 0 bases, and 10 bases lay between the germline ends. This CDR3 contains 16 residues. Germline values: CDR1 MDHEN, CDR2 SYDVKM. This chain's CDR3 is CASSLLRVASYNEQFF. CDR3 in DNA: TGTGCCAGCAGTTTATTGAGGGTAGCCTCCTACAATGAGCAGTTCTTC.

Only a few counts were recorded for this clonotype. The CDR3 region has the DNA TGTGCCAGCAGCGAATACGATAGCGGGGGAACCTACGAGCAGTACTTC. Encoded protein: CASSEYDSGGTYEQYF. The chain couples TRBV28 to TRBJ2-7, with TRBD2 matching 9 bases. Germline CDR1 MDHEN, CDR2 SYDVKM. J was trimmed by 2 bases and V by 6 bases; bases with no gene match: 11. The length of the CDR3 is 16 residues.

This chain connects TRBV14 to TRBJ1-2, with 7 bases aligning to TRBD1. This CDR3 contains 14 residues. The germline V gene encodes CDR1 SGHDN and CDR2 FVKESK. The V and J ends lost 3 bases and 7 bases, in that order; junction bases with no gene match: 8. CDR3 loop: CASSHRQGLGGYTF. Written as DNA, the CDR3 is TGTGCCAGCAGCCACCGACAGGGATTAGGTGGCTACACCTTC.

This chain joins TRBV5-6 and TRBJ2-7; D tentatively fits TRBD1 or TRBD2 (5 bases each). V was shortened by 4 bases and J by 7 bases, with 15 bases between the two germline ends. Germline V gives CDR1 SGHDT, CDR2 YYEEEE. CDR3 length: 13 residues. CDR3 sequence: CASSTREFGEQYF. CDR3 in DNA: TGTGCCAGCAGCACCAGGGAGTTCGGAGAGCAGTACTTC.

This clonotype occurred once. The rearrangement links TRBV18 to TRBJ2-5; TRBD1 agrees at 7 bases. With V trimmed by 2 bases and J by 9 bases, 9 bases remained unmatched. The length of the CDR3 is 14 residues. Germline values: CDR1 KGHSH, CDR2 LQKENI. CDR3 sequence (DNA): TGTGCCAGCTCACCAAGGGACAGCAACCTGGCCCAGTACTTC. Translation gives CASSPRDSNLAQYF.

This clonotype was seen a handful of times. The V and J genes are TRBV5-5 and TRBJ1-1, with D possibly TRBD1 on 5 matching bases. The CDR3 length is 14 residues. V was shortened by 4 bases and J by 6 bases, with 16 bases between the two germline ends. CDR1 SGHKS and CDR2 YYEKEE come from the germline V gene (reference sequence). CDR3 DNA: TGTGCCAGCAGCCTTCGGTCGGGGACCCCTGAAGCTTTCTTT. Its translation: CASSLRSGTPEAFF. Variable domain in full (rest from reference TRBV5-5 and TRBJ1-1): DAGVTQSPTHLIKTRGQQVTLRCSPISGHKSVSWYQQVLGQGPQFIFQYYEKEERGRGNFPDRFSARQFPNYSSELNVNALLLGDSALYLCASSLRSGTPEAFFGQGTRLTVV.

As to this clonotype: The junction and the germline gene differ at one end; a read error may be behind it. The chain links TRBV2 to TRBJ2-7, with TRBD2 identical over 9 bases. This CDR3 region has 14 residues. Looked up from germline, CDR1 is SNHLY and CDR2 is FYNNEI. The CDR3: CASSTREGLYEQYF. The CDR3 bases are TGCGCCAGTTCTACGCGGGAGGGCCTTTACGAGCAGTACTTC.

The table lists this clonotype with a few counts. The CDR3, as DNA: TGTGCCAGTAGGAAACCGGGACCGAACACCGGGGAGCTGTTTTTT. This sequence encodes CASRKPGPNTGELFF. The V call is TRBV19, the J call TRBJ2-2; perhaps D is TRBD1 or TRBD2 (5 bases each). The V gene's germline CDR1 is LNHDA and CDR2 SQIVND (reference sequence). V was clipped by 6 bases and J by 0 bases, with 11 bases between them. CDR3 length equals 15 residues.

The rearrangement joins TRBV20-1 to TRBJ2-1; 7 positions match TRBD1. Germline CDR1 reads DFQATT; CDR2 reads SNEGSKA (reference sequence). This CDR3 is 13 amino acids long. V shed 2 bases and J 5 bases; nucleotides not matched to a gene: 3. CDR3 sequence: CSARSDRHNEQFF. The CDR3 bases are TGCAGTGCTAGATCGGACAGGCACAATGAGCAGTTCTTC.

The chain recombines TRBV25-1 with TRBJ2-4; tentative D call: TRBD2 (6 bases). Trimming cost V 4 bases and J 7 bases, with 11 bases left between them. CDR3 length: 13 residues. In germline, CDR1 is MGHDK, CDR2 SYGVNS. CDR3: CASSASEGNIQYF. In nucleotides, the CDR3 is TGTGCCAGCAGTGCCTCGGAGGGGAACATTCAGTACTTC.

The CDR3: CASSRTSTSWEQYF. The CDR3 DNA follows: TGTGCCAGCAGTAGGACTAGTACAAGTTGGGAGCAGTACTTC. The genes are TRBV6-1 and TRBJ2-7; 7 bases are a match to TRBD2. J gave up 7 bases and V 5 bases, and 11 bases lay outside the gene matches. Germline CDR1 and CDR2: MNHNS and SASEGT. The CDR3 has 14 amino acids.

The rearrangement joins TRBV28 to TRBJ2-3; D not certain. Trimming cost V 5 bases and J 2 bases, with 11 bases left between them. The CDR3 extends over 14 amino acids. Germline V gene sequence: CDR1 MDHEN, CDR2 SYDVKM. The CDR3 sequence: CASSPDKDTDTQYF. CDR3 bases: TGTGCCAGCAGTCCCGACAAAGACACAGATACGCAGTATTTT.

The genes are TRBV4-1 and TRBJ2-2; unclear D gene. The germline V gene has CDR1 MGHRA and CDR2 YSYEKL. This CDR3 comprises 13 residues. With 4 bases removed from V and 5 bases from J, the gap between germline ends came to 8 bases. Here the CDR3 DNA reads TGCGCCAGCAGCCGAAGTGTAACCGGGGAGCTGTTTTTT. This codes for CASSRSVTGELFF.

The chain uses TRBV3-1 and TRBJ2-1, with D perhaps matching TRBD1 (5 bases). V gave up 4 bases and J gave up 9 bases, with 13 bases separating them. Germline CDR1 is LGHDT and CDR2 is YNNKEL (reference sequence). This CDR3 has 13 amino acids. CDR3 protein: CASSPLRAAEQFF. CDR3 DNA: TGTGCCAGCAGCCCCCTCAGGGCGGCTGAGCAGTTCTTC.

The table lists this clonotype with a few counts. The genes are TRBV20-1 and TRBJ2-2; the D call may be TRBD1 or TRBD2 (5 bases each). The CDR3 runs 16 residues. The V end was cut by 0 bases, the J end by 4 bases, with 15 bases between. Germline assignment: CDR1 DFQATT and CDR2 SNEGSKA (reference sequence). Here the CDR3 DNA reads TGCAGTGCTAGAGATTTCCGGGGCGGAGGCACCGGGGAGCTGTTTTTT. Amino acids: CSARDFRGGGTGELFF.

V and J are TRBV4-2 and TRBJ2-2, with 8 bases lining up with TRBD2. The V gene end was trimmed by 0 bases and the J gene end by 3 bases; junction bases not matched to a gene: 3. Germline CDR1 reads LGHNA; CDR2 reads YNFKEQ. CDR3 length: 16 amino acids. The CDR3 DNA is TGTGCCAGCAGCCAAGATCCGGGAGGGTACACCGGGGAGCTGTTTTTT. Protein sequence: CASSQDPGGYTGELFF.

This chain connects TRBV20-1 to TRBJ2-3, with D perhaps assigned TRBD1 or TRBD2 (5 bases each). Germline-derived CDR1 and CDR2 are DFQATT and SNEGSKA (reference sequence). V gave up 3 bases and J gave up 2 bases, with 9 bases separating them. This CDR3 spans 13 amino acids. The CDR3, as DNA: TGCAGTGCTAGTGTAGGGACCACAGATACGCAGTATTTT. Its translation: CSASVGTTDTQYF.

This clonotype was counted between two and nine times. The chain uses TRBV12-3 or TRBV12-4 and TRBJ2-5, with 8 bases fitting TRBD1. This CDR3 is 14 amino acids long. Unmatched junction bases numbered 8, after V lost 6 bases and J lost 5 bases. CDR3 sequence: CASRPKTGVETQYF. For the CDR3, the DNA is TGTGCCAGCAGGCCGAAGACAGGGGTGGAGACCCAGTACTTC.

The V and J genes are TRBV4-3 and TRBJ1-1; TRBD1 matches at 10 bases. This CDR3 has 15 residues. Looked up from germline, CDR1 is LGHNA and CDR2 is YSLEER. Trimming removed 2 bases from V and 6 bases from J; junction bases left unmatched: 6. The CDR3 DNA follows: TGCGCCAGCAGCCAATGGGAGGGACAGGGGTCTGAAGCTTTCTTT. Translation: CASSQWEGQGSEAFF.

The chain couples TRBV2 to TRBJ2-3; 9 nucleotides match TRBD2. Germline V gene data show CDR1 as SNHLY and CDR2 as FYNNEI. The CDR3 sequence is 15 residues long. The junction had 5 bases not matched to a gene; V was cut back by 6 bases and J by 1 base. CDR3 loop: CASRFSGSGTDTQYF. The CDR3, as DNA: TGTGCCAGCAGATTTAGCGGGAGTGGCACAGATACGCAGTATTTT.

This clonotype was found a few times. The V call is TRBV7-2, the J call TRBJ2-7; no clear D gene. This CDR3 is built from 14 residues. Germline V gives CDR1 SGHTA, CDR2 FQGNSA. Between the trimmed V and J ends, which lost 2 bases and 4 bases, there was a span of 12 bases. The CDR3 DNA reads TGTGCCAGCAGCTTACTGGGCAGTCATTACGAGCAGTACTTC. This codes for CASSLLGSHYEQYF.

The genes are TRBV6-5 and TRBJ2-3, with TRBD1 matching 9 bases. The V segment lost 4 bases and the J segment 1 base; nucleotides outside the gene matches: 3. The CDR3 runs to 15 residues. Germline V gene lookup returns CDR1 MNHEY and CDR2 SVGAGI. CDR3 bases: TGTGCCAGCAGTTGGCGGGACAGGGGCACAGATACGCAGTATTTT. Translation: CASSWRDRGTDTQYF.